The clone carrying this TCR beta chain was detected a few times. Those donating, healthy Caucasian individuals from Russia, were aged roughly 6 to 100. Each sample used at least 6 million PBMCs. Germline V gene lookup returns CDR1 LNHDA and CDR2 SQIVND (reference sequence). V lost 4 bases to trimming and J lost 5 bases, with 6 bases between them. The CDR3 runs to 12 residues. The record originates from a study of blood T cells in healthy people across ages. With a J-beta primer mix and a sample-barcoded 5' primer, a second PCR ran 7 to 11 cycles. TCRdb re-called the 5' RACE reads with MiXCR, one entry per CDR3 protein. The sample has approximately 1,000,000 distinct CDR3 sequences, about two fifths seen once; the top ten hold around 12%.

The chain combines TRBV19 with TRBJ1-5; D is unclear. The sequenced sample consisted of blood. The TCR comes from a man younger than 30 in good health. The CDR3 DNA reads TGTGCCAGTAGTACCCCTTATCAGCCCCAGCATTTT. This translates into CASSTPYQPQHF.